The source of this T cell receptor (beta chain) is a study of cytomegalovirus exposure and HLA in healthy donors. Primers for the PCR totalled 60 Vbeta and 13 Jbeta. As originally analysed: In a later analysis, the count reached 76 million or so unique TCR beta chains, with 9 million to 11 million shared. The repertoire was sequenced with immunoSEQ multiplex PCR; TCRdb's copy has only in-frame clones and lacks some. V, J and clone size were drawn from that table, and D and trimming were deduced from the DNA. Seen here are approximately 58,000 clones, approximately 80% observed once, and the top ten hold 3.5% to 5%. The origin of this receptor is a man younger than 45 in good health and CMV-seronegative. Sample: PBMCs.

CDR3 sequence reads: CASSVGTNNQPQHF. The CDR3 region has the DNA TGTGCCAGCAGTGTTGGGACAAACAACCAGCCCCAGCATTTT. This rearrangement joins TRBV6-1 to TRBJ1-5; D perhaps matches TRBD1 (6 bases). The CDR3 sequence is 14 residues long. The V and J ends lost 4 bases and 7 bases respectively, with 14 bases between them. Germline loops: CDR1 MNHNS, CDR2 SASEGT.